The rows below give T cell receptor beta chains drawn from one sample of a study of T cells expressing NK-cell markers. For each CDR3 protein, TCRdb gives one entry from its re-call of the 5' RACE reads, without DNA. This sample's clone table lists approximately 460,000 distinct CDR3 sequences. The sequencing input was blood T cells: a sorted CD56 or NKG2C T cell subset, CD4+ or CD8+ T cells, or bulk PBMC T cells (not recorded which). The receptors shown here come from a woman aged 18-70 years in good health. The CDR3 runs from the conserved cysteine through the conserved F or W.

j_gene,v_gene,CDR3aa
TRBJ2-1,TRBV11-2,CASSLKDPEEAKDNEQFF
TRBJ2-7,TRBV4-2,CASSQALDFGEQYF
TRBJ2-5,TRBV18,CASSPTGPEETQYF
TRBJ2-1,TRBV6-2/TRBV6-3,CATRRQTPGNEQFF
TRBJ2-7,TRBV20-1,CSARKEGGKQYF
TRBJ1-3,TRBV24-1,CATSDRGVSPIGGNTIYF
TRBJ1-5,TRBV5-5,CASSYTSGQGGQPQHF
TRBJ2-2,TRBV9,CASSVSGTSSNTGELFF
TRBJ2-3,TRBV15,CATSSGGPSTDTQYF
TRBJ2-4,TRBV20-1,CSASSGLAALGGKNSQYF
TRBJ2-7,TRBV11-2,CASSPRGGGRDYEQYF
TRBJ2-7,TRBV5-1,CASSLGPGLVYEQYF
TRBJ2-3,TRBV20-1,CSAPGTSTDTQYF
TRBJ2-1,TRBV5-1,CASSGGGAYNEQFF
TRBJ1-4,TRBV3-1,CASSQFGTVEKLFF
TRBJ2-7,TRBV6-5,CASSSTVVRTYEQYF
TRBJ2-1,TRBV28,CASLEVADEQFF
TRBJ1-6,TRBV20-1,CSAIRQLSSPLHF
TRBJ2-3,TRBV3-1,CATASGGAQYF
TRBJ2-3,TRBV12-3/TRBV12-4,CASSFRSDTQYF
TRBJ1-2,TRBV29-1,CSVGGGQRGYGYTF
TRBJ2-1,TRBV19,CASSIASIGQTNEQFF